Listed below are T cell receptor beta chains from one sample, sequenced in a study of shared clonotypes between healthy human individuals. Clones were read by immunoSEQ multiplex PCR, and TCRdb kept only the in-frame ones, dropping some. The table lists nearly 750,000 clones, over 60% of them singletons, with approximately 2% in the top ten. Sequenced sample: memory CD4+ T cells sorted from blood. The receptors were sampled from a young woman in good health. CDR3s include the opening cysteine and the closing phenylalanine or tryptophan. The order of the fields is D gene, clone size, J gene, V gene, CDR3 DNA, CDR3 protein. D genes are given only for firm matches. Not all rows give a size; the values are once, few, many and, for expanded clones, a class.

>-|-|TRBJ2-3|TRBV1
TGCACCAGCAGCCACTATACTAGCGGGAGGCTCAAAAGCACAGATACGCAGTATTTT
CTSSHYTSGRLKSTDTQYF
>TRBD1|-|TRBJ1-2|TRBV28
TGTGCCAGCTCCGAAGACAGGGTTCGAGGCTACACCTTC
CASSEDRVRGYTF
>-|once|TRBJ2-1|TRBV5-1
TGCGCCAGCAGCTTGGAAGGCGCAGGGCAGTTCTTC
CASSLEGAGQFF
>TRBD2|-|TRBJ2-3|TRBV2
TGTGCCAGCCGGTGGGGGGGTACAGATACGCAGTATTTT
CASRWGGTDTQYF
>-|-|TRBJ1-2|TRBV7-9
TGTGCCAGCAGCCCGGATGGGGAGTATGGCTACACCTTC
CASSPDGEYGYTF
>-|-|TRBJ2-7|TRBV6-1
TGTGCCAGCCGCACAGGGTCCCCCTCCTACGAGCAGTACTTC
CASRTGSPSYEQYF
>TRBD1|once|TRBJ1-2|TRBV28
TGTGCCAGCAGAAGACAGGGAAGTAGCTATGGCTACACCTTC
CASRRQGSSYGYTF
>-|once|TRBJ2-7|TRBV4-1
TGCGCCAGCAGCCAAGATGTCGCCTCCTCCTACGAGCAGTACTTC
CASSQDVASSYEQYF
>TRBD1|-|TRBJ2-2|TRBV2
TGTGCCAGCAGCTATTCAGGGGGCGCTTCCGGGGAGCTGTTTTTT
CASSYSGGASGELFF
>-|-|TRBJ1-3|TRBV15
TGTGCCACCAGCAGAGACGCTAGCTCTGGAAACACCATATATTTT
CATSRDASSGNTIYF
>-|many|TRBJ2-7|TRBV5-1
TGCGCCAGCAGCTTGGCCTCAGGGGAAACCTACGAGCAGTACTTC
CASSLASGETYEQYF
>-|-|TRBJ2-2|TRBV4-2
TGTGCCAGCAGCTTTAGTTCCATCGGGGAGCTGTTTTTT
CASSFSSIGELFF
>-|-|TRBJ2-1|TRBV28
TGTGCCAGCAGTTTCGGCTATCGATACAATGAGCAGTTCTTC
CASSFGYRYNEQFF
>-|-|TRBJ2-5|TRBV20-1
TGCAGTCCTATCCGTTCGGAGACCCAGTACTTC
CSPIRSETQYF
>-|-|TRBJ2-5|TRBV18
TGTGCCAGCTCCGGTCTGGAGGGGGAGACCCAGTACTTC
CASSGLEGETQYF
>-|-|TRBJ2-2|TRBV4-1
TGCGCCAGCAGCCAGGGCAGGCAGTTTTTTCGAACCGGGGAGCTGTTTTTT
CASSQGRQFFRTGELFF
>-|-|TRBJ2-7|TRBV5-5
TGTGCCAGCAGCCTAGAAAGGGAGCAGTACTTC
CASSLEREQYF
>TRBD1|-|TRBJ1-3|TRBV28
TGTGCCAGCAGTGCCTCGGGACAGGGTCTAACCATATATTTT
CASSASGQGLTIYF
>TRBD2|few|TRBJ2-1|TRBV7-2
TGTGCCAGCAGCTTAGACGGCCTAGCGGGAGGGGAGCAGTTCTTC
CASSLDGLAGGEQFF
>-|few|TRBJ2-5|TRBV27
TGTGCCAGCAGTCCCACACGGAGGGCCCAGTACTTC
CASSPTRRAQYF
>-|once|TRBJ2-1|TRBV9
TGTGCCAGCAGCGTAGCTTCGTGGCGGGGAATCTCCAATGAGCAGTTCTTC
CASSVASWRGISNEQFF
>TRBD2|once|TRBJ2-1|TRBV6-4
TGTGCCAGCAGTGACCGCCAGGGGCTAGCGGGATTGAGAGGTCGGGGCAATGAGCAGTTCTTC
CASSDRQGLAGLRGRGNEQFF
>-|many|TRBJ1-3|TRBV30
TGTGCCTGGAATAGAAGGTCTGGAAACACCATATATTTT
CAWNRRSGNTIYF
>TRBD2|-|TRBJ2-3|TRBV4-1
TGCGCCAGCAGCCAAGAGTGGCTAGCGGGAGTTAAAGATACGCAGTATTTT
CASSQEWLAGVKDTQYF
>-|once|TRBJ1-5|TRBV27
TGTGCCAGCAGTCTGACAGTGACAAATCAGCCCCAGCATTTT
CASSLTVTNQPQHF
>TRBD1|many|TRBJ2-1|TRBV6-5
TGTGCCAGCAGTAACACGGGACAGAGGGACAATGAGCAGTTCTTC
CASSNTGQRDNEQFF